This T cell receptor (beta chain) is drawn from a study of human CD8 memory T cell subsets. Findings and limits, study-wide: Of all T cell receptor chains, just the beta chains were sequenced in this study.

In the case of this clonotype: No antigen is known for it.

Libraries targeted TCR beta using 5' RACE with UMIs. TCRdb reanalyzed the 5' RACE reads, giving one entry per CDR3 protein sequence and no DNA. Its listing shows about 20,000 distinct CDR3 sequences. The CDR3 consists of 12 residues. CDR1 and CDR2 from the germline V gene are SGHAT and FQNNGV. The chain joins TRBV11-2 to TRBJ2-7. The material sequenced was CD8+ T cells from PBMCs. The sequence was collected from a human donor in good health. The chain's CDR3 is CASSPTGYEQYF.